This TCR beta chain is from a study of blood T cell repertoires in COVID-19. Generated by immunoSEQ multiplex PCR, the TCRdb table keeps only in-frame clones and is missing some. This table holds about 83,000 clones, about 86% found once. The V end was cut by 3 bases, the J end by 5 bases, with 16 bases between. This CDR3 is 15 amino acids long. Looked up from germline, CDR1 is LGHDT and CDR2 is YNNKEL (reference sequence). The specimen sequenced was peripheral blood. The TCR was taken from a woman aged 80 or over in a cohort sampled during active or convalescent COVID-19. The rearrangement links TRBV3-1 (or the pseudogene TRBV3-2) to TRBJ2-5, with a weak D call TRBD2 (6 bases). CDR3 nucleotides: TGTGCCAGCAGCCATTCGGGAGCCCCGGGGGAGACCCAGTACTTC. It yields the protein CASSHSGAPGETQYF.